The rows below give T cell receptor beta chains drawn from one sample of a study of T cells in localized non-small cell lung cancer. Assay: immunoSEQ multiplex PCR; the TCRdb copy retains only in-frame clones and omits some. The sample comprises tens of thousands of clones, roughly 86% of which are singletons, and more than 6% rests with the top ten. Sequencing was performed on peripheral blood, taken before any cancer treatment. The origin of the receptors is a woman aged 18-49 years with stage III lung adenocarcinoma. The CDR3 runs from the conserved cysteine through the conserved F or W. A D gene is named only where the DNA matches it firmly. Size is stated for part of the rows, as once, few or many counts, or as a class when the clone is expanded.

d_gene	len	v_gene	j_gene	abundance	CDR3aa	CDR3nt
TRBD1	15	TRBV19	TRBJ1-1	-	CASSSQTGANTEAFF	TGTGCCAGTAGTTCCCAGACAGGGGCGAACACTGAAGCTTTCTTT
TRBD1	15	TRBV25-1	TRBJ1-1	-	CASSEIGTGYTEAFF	TGTGCCAGCAGTGAAATCGGGACAGGCTACACTGAAGCTTTCTTT
-	13	TRBV9	TRBJ2-2	-	CASSPRSTGELFF	TGTGCCAGCAGCCCCCGTAGCACCGGGGAGCTGTTTTTT
TRBD1	15	TRBV9	TRBJ2-1	-	CASSAPTGGYNEQFF	TGTGCCAGCAGCGCGCCGACAGGGGGCTACAATGAGCAGTTCTTC
-	11	TRBV7-6	TRBJ2-5	-	CASSLTETQYF	TGTGCCAGCAGCCTTACAGAGACCCAGTACTTC
-	11	TRBV5-1	TRBJ2-7	-	CASSFGYEQYF	TGCGCCAGCAGCTTTGGTTACGAGCAGTACTTC
-	15	TRBV5-8	TRBJ1-3	-	CASSPGRISGNTIYF	TGTGCCAGCAGCCCGGGACGGATCTCTGGAAACACCATATATTTT
-	14	TRBV5-5	TRBJ1-1	-	CASSWGGSRTEAFF	TGTGCCAGCAGCTGGGGGGGCAGTCGCACTGAAGCTTTCTTT
-	14	TRBV5-1	TRBJ2-5	-	CASSFTGEQETQYF	TGCGCCAGCAGCTTTACAGGTGAACAAGAGACCCAGTACTTC
-	12	TRBV6-1	TRBJ1-2	-	CASSQREYGYTF	TGTGCCAGCAGTCAGCGGGAGTATGGCTACACCTTC
-	13	TRBV6-5	TRBJ2-5	-	CASLASGRGTQYF	TGTGCCAGCCTTGCCTCGGGGCGCGGGACCCAGTACTTC
TRBD1	15	TRBV4-2	TRBJ2-1	-	CASSQDTQGGNEQFF	TGTGCCAGCAGCCAAGATACACAGGGGGGAAATGAGCAGTTCTTC
-	13	TRBV6-1	TRBJ2-6	-	CASAKSGANVLTF	TGTGCCAGCGCCAAATCTGGGGCCAACGTCCTGACTTTC
-	15	TRBV18	TRBJ1-2	once	CASSPQRALDYGYTF	TGTGCCAGCTCACCTCAGAGGGCCCTCGACTATGGCTACACCTTC
TRBD1	15	TRBV2	TRBJ1-6	-	CASSGDRVENSPLHF	TGTGCCAGCAGTGGGGACAGGGTCGAGAATTCACCCCTCCACTTT
-	14	TRBV6-6	TRBJ1-2	-	CASSYGQGNYGYTF	TGTGCCAGCAGTTACGGTCAGGGTAACTATGGCTACACCTTC